This TCR beta chain was documented in a study of T cells in localized non-small cell lung cancer. About this clone itself: As yet, its antigen is unknown.

CDR1 MNHEY and CDR2 SMNVEV come from the germline V gene (reference sequence). The CDR3 loop spans 14 amino acids. The junction had 5 bases not matched to a gene; V was cut back by 3 bases and J by 6 bases. Points from the study as a whole: Because only a single region of the tumor was sequenced, heterogeneity remains possible. Longer overall survival accompanied higher blood T cell density. Uninvolved nearby lung showed the greatest T cell clonality, exceeding that found in tumor.

Produced via immunoSEQ multiplex PCR; TCRdb's table is partial and in-frame only. The profile shows some 29,000 clones, 85% to 90% of them singletons. The receptor's source is a woman aged 18 to 55 with stage I lung adenocarcinoma. The material was peripheral blood, obtained before any cancer treatment. The chain combines TRBV27 with TRBJ2-7; TRBD1 agrees at 10 bases. The CDR3: CASSFTGTGVEQYF. CDR3 coding DNA: TGTGCCAGCAGTTTCACCGGGACAGGGGTCGAGCAGTACTTC.